The TCR beta chain under discussion was sequenced for a study of T cell responses to AZD1222 COVID-19 vaccine. V lost 8 bases and J 9 bases, leaving 14 bases between the germline ends. CDR1 and CDR2 from the germline V gene are MNHEY and SVGAGI. The CDR3 contains 13 residues. This table comes from immunoSEQ multiplex PCR, and its TCRdb copy is limited to in-frame clones, with some not included. The table records 95,000 to 150,000 clones, about 85% of them present only once. The sequence was obtained from an adult in good health. The rearrangement links TRBV6-5 to TRBJ1-6; perhaps TRBD1 as D (5 bases). This specimen was peripheral blood, taken on day 0 of AZD1222 vaccination. This CDR3 is CASYEGRRSPLHF. DNA of the CDR3: TGTGCCAGCTACGAGGGGAGGCGTTCACCCCTCCACTTT.